These T cell receptor beta chains were read from a single sample in a study of T cells in Graves' hyperthyroidism and ophthalmopathy. MiXCR, run by TCRdb on the multiplex PCR reads, gives a single entry per CDR3 protein. The sample lists approximately 570,000 distinct CDR3 sequences; about 20% were seen once. Sequenced: blood. Receptors originate from a man between 40 and 49 years old with Graves' ophthalmopathy. The CDR3 runs from the conserved cysteine through the conserved F or W. The order of the fields is CDR3 DNA, CDR3 protein, clone size, J gene, D gene, V gene. The D gene is left open where the match is weak. Not all rows give a size; the values are once, few, many and, for expanded clones, a class.

TGCAGTGCTAGAAGCCCCCAGGGACAGAACTATGGCTACACCTTC	CSARSPQGQNYGYTF	few	TRBJ1-2	TRBD1	TRBV20-1
TGTGCCAGCAGTTCTCCTCGGGACGGAAAAAACTATGGCTACACCTTC	CASSSPRDGKNYGYTF	-	TRBJ1-2	-	TRBV6-5
TGTGCCAGTAGTATAGCCGGGACTAGCGGGGCCTACAATGAGCAGTTCTTC	CASSIAGTSGAYNEQFF	few	TRBJ2-1	TRBD2	TRBV19
TGTGCTAGTGGCCGGACAGGGGTCGGGGATGAAGCTTTCTTT	CASGRTGVGDEAFF	once	TRBJ1-1	TRBD1	TRBV12-5
TGTGCCACCAGTGACCCTAGACTGAACACAGATACGCAGTATTTT	CATSDPRLNTDTQYF	many	TRBJ2-3	-	TRBV24-1
TGTGCCAGCAGCCAAGCGGTTGGAGGCTACACCTTC	CASSQAVGGYTF	-	TRBJ1-2	-	TRBV14
TGCGCCAGCAGCCAAGAGACAGGCCCCACCATATATTTT	CASSQETGPTIYF	few	TRBJ1-3	-	TRBV5-1
TGCGCCAGCAGTAGGACAGGGACGAATGAAAAACTGTTTTTT	CASSRTGTNEKLFF	-	TRBJ1-4	TRBD1	TRBV10-2
TGCGCCAGCAGCTTGGTCAGTTCTGCCACAGATACGCAGTATTTT	CASSLVSSATDTQYF	many	TRBJ2-3	-	TRBV5-1
TGTGCCAGCAGCCCTCCAGGGGCGATGAACACTGAAGCTTTCTTT	CASSPPGAMNTEAFF	many	TRBJ1-1	-	TRBV9
TGTGCCAGCAGTGAAGGGGGACAGGGCGGTCAGCCCCAGCATTTT	CASSEGGQGGQPQHF	many	TRBJ1-5	TRBD1	TRBV6-1
TGTGCCACCAAGGGACCACCCCGCAACTATGGCTACACCTTC	CATKGPPRNYGYTF	many	TRBJ1-2	-	TRBV15
TGTGCCAGCAGTCCGGGCCAGGCTTCTAATAACTATGGCTACACCTTC	CASSPGQASNNYGYTF	many	TRBJ1-2	-	TRBV6-1
TGTGCCAGCAGCCAAGTGCGACTAGGTAGCACAGATACGCAGTATTTT	CASSQVRLGSTDTQYF	-	TRBJ2-3	-	TRBV4-2
TGCAGCGTTGAAGGGACAGGAGATTTCTACGAGCAGTACTTC	CSVEGTGDFYEQYF	-	TRBJ2-7	TRBD1	TRBV29-1
TGTGCCAGCATTCCGACGGTCCACTCAACCTACGAGCAGTACTTC	CASIPTVHSTYEQYF	few	TRBJ2-7	-	TRBV6-1
TGCGCCAGCAGCCCGGGACAGGAGGGAACTGGCTACACCTTC	CASSPGQEGTGYTF	few	TRBJ1-2	TRBD1	TRBV5-1
TGTGCCAGCAGCTTAGCAGGGACAGCGGACACTGAAGCTTTCTTT	CASSLAGTADTEAFF	many	TRBJ1-1	TRBD1	TRBV7-6
TGTGCCAGCAGCGGGGGGGCCCGGCCCGGGGAGCTGTTTTTT	CASSGGARPGELFF	-	TRBJ2-2	-	TRBV9
TGTGCCAGCAGCCCAAGGGGGGGTTCGTGGAATGAGCAGTTCTTC	CASSPRGGSWNEQFF	few	TRBJ2-1	-	TRBV7-3
TGTGCCAGCAGCTACAGGGGCGGGGGCCCAGATACGCAGTATTTT	CASSYRGGGPDTQYF	-	TRBJ2-3	-	TRBV7-2
TGTGCCAGCAGCCAGTACAGGGGGCGTCGCGAGCAGTACTTC	CASSQYRGRREQYF	-	TRBJ2-7	TRBD1	TRBV5-8
TGTGCCAGCTCACCACCGACAGGGATGAACACTGAAGCTTTCTTT	CASSPPTGMNTEAFF	many	TRBJ1-1	TRBD1	TRBV28
TGTGCCAGCAGTTACCGGTCTAGCGGGAACACAGATACGCAGTATTTT	CASSYRSSGNTDTQYF	-	TRBJ2-3	TRBD2	TRBV27
TGCGCCAGCAGCTTGGCACCGGGGGTCCCCTACGAGCAGTACTTC	CASSLAPGVPYEQYF	-	TRBJ2-7	-	TRBV5-1
TGTGCCAGCTCATCCGGGACCGGCGGGGAGCTGTTTTTT	CASSSGTGGELFF	-	TRBJ2-2	-	TRBV9
TGTGCCAGCAGCTTAGACCCACTACTAGCGGGGGCCTACGAGCAGTACTTC	CASSLDPLLAGAYEQYF	many	TRBJ2-7	TRBD2	TRBV7-2
TGTGCCAGCTCACAGGAACAGAATTCACCCCTCCACTTT	CASSQEQNSPLHF	-	TRBJ1-6	-	TRBV18
TGTGCCAGCAGCTTAGAGCCACAAGAGACCCAGTACTTC	CASSLEPQETQYF	few	TRBJ2-5	-	TRBV7-9
TGTGCCAGCAGTTTCGGGGCGGGGGTTTTATACAATGAGCAGTTCTTC	CASSFGAGVLYNEQFF	once	TRBJ2-1	TRBD2	TRBV12-3/TRBV12-4
TGTGCCAGCAGTGAATGGGACAGGGCAGGTTATGGCTACACCTTC	CASSEWDRAGYGYTF	few	TRBJ1-2	TRBD1	TRBV2
TGCGCCAGCAGCTTGGCCGGGATGACTAGCGGGAGTCCAGATACGCAGTATTTT	CASSLAGMTSGSPDTQYF	many	TRBJ2-3	TRBD2	TRBV5-1
TGTGCCATCAGTGACCAACTAGCGGGGGGGCAAGGAGGAGGCGGGGAGCTGTTTTTT	CAISDQLAGGQGGGGELFF	-	TRBJ2-2	TRBD2	TRBV10-3
TGTGCCATCAGTGGGGGGACTGGCGGGCCAGAAGATACGCAGTATTTT	CAISGGTGGPEDTQYF	many	TRBJ2-3	-	TRBV10-3
TGTGCCAGCTCACCGGGGGCGCCTAACTATGGCTACACCTTC	CASSPGAPNYGYTF	many	TRBJ1-2	-	TRBV18
TGCAGTGCTAGAGATGACTACAGGCCTGGAGGAGAGACCCAGTACTTC	CSARDDYRPGGETQYF	-	TRBJ2-5	-	TRBV20-1
TGTGCCAGCAGTGAATTAGGAACTAGCGGGGGTGAGACCCAGTACTTC	CASSELGTSGGETQYF	many	TRBJ2-5	TRBD2	TRBV25-1
TGTGCCAGTAGTATAGATCCGCACATCAACAATGAGCAGTTCTTC	CASSIDPHINNEQFF	-	TRBJ2-1	-	TRBV19
TGTGCCAGCTCACGACTCAGGAGATCCGGCGGAAACACCATATATTTT	CASSRLRRSGGNTIYF	-	TRBJ1-3	-	TRBV18
TGTGCCAGCAGCGCCACCCTGGACAGGGGGTTGGGTGGCTACACCTTC	CASSATLDRGLGGYTF	few	TRBJ1-2	TRBD1	TRBV13
TGTGCCAGCAGTTTTGGGGCTCAGGGGGGAATTGAAGCTTTCTTT	CASSFGAQGGIEAFF	once	TRBJ1-1	TRBD1	TRBV28